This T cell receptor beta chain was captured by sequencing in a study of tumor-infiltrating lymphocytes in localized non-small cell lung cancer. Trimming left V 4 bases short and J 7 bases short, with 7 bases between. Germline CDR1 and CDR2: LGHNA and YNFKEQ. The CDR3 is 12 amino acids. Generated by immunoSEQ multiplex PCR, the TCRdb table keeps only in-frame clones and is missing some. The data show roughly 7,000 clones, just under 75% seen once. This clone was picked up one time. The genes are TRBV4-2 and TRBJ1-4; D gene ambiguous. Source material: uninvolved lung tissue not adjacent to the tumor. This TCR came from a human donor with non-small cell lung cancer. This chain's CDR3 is CASSPDFEKLFF. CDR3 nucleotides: TGTGCCAGCAGCCCTGACTTTGAAAAACTGTTTTTT.